This TCR beta chain was captured in a study of blood T cells in healthy people across ages. Notes on the study in general: TCR beta diversity per million T cells fell roughly linearly with age.

Primers used in a second PCR of about 6 to 11 cycles were a sample-barcoded 5' primer and a J-beta primer mix. TCRdb independently ran MiXCR on the 5' RACE reads; one entry per CDR3 protein. The repertoire holds approximately 1,000,000 distinct CDR3 sequences, with roughly 45% as singletons. This clonotype appeared many times. As yet, its antigen is unknown. Germline assignment: CDR1 DFQATT and CDR2 SNEGSKA (reference sequence). The CDR3 covers 14 residues. The V and J ends lost 3 bases and 7 bases respectively, with 16 bases between them. Drawing of peripheral blood yielded about 10 milliliters from each donor.

The clonotype was recovered from a woman aged 55-75 years in good health. The sample was blood. V usage is TRBV20-1 and J usage is TRBJ2-1; weak D call: TRBD2 (6 bases). The CDR3 is CSARIPGAGNEQFF. Here the CDR3 DNA reads TGCAGTGCTAGGATTCCGGGTGCGGGAAATGAGCAGTTCTTC.